These 6 T cell receptor beta chains originate from one sample sequenced in a study of T-cell reconstitution after alpha-beta-depleted transplantation in children (TCRdb year 2016). This specimen's treatment or condition label, per the study, means: allogeneic hematopoietic cell transplantation with graft depleted of TCRalphabeta T cells and CD19 B cells. The library was made by PCR. The run used an Illumina HiSeq 2500. TCR library preparation used molecular barcoding, with unique molecular identifiers applied to normalize quantification of the TCRbeta repertoire. Starting from the raw public reads, TCRdb applied fastp trimming at Q25, assembled clones with MiXCR and retained in-frame beta chains. CDR3 protein duplicates are merged, each entry listing the most common genes and DNA. Across this sample there are roughly 500,000 distinct CDR3 sequences, with 8% to 11% seen only once. Together, the top ten hold about 2% of the sample.

The sample in question was PBMCs, obtained before TCRalphabeta/CD19-depleted stem cell transplant. These receptors originate from a child aged 2-15 years with inherited bone marrow failure, due to receive a stem cell transplant.

This clonotype was seen repeatedly, ten times or more. The chain couples TRBV6-1 to TRBJ2-5; no clear D. Trimming pared 0 bases from V and 5 bases from J, leaving 4 bases between. The CDR3 loop spans 12 amino acids. Germline V gene sequence: CDR1 MNHNS, CDR2 SASEGT. The CDR3 bases are TGTGCCAGCAGTGAAGCGCTCGAGACCCAGTACTTC. Translated: CASSEALETQYF.

This clonotype was recorded many times. This chain connects TRBV9 to TRBJ2-1; D not certain. V lost 7 bases to trimming and J lost 6 bases, with 11 bases between them. CDR3 length: 12 residues. Germline CDR1 and CDR2: SGDLS and YYNGEE. The CDR3 DNA follows: TGTGCCAGCTCTACTCGGTTCAATGAGCAGTTCTTC. Its protein is CASSTRFNEQFF.

This clonotype was seen repeatedly, ten times or more. V usage is TRBV18 and J usage is TRBJ1-5; possible D gene TRBD1, 5 bases. CDR1 and CDR2 (germline): KGHSH, LQKENI. The V and J ends lost 3 bases and 5 bases respectively, with 14 bases between them. This CDR3 is 15 amino acids long. CDR3 in DNA: TGTGCCAGCTCACCGGGGGGGAGAAAGCATCAGCCCCAGCATTTT. It is translated as CASSPGGRKHQPQHF.

This clonotype was seen ten or more times. This chain connects TRBV20-1 to TRBJ2-7; D possibly corresponds to TRBD2 (6 bases). In germline, CDR1 is DFQATT, CDR2 SNEGSKA (reference sequence). Trimming shortened V by 3 bases and J by 12 bases, and 15 bases separated the two germline ends. The CDR3 runs to 11 residues. In DNA form, the CDR3 reads TGCAGTGCTAGCTCTAGACTAGATCCGTACTTC. Translated, it gives CSASSRLDPYF.

The sample holds many counts of this clonotype. This chain links TRBV4-1 with TRBJ2-1, with D hard to call. The V gene lost 0 bases and the J gene lost 6 bases, with 21 bases spanning the gap. The CDR3 sequence is 18 residues long. Germline CDR1 and CDR2: MGHRA and YSYEKL. CDR3 DNA: TGCGCCAGCAGCCAAGAAGAGCCGGCTAGTATAGGATTCAATGAGCAGTTCTTC. Its translation is CASSQEEPASIGFNEQFF.

This clonotype has a handful of counts. CDR3 amino acids: CASSLEVVETQYF. The CDR3, as DNA: TGTGCCAGCAGCTTGGAGGTGGTAGAGACCCAGTACTTC. This chain joins TRBV5-4 and TRBJ2-5; D unclear. CDR3 length: 13 amino acids. Per the germline V gene, CDR1 is SGHNT and CDR2 is YYREEE (reference sequence). V shed 0 bases and J shed 4 bases, with 7 bases lying between them.